The TCR beta chain described here comes from a study of T cells in Graves' hyperthyroidism and ophthalmopathy. PBMCs were collected from an approximately 9 ml volume of fresh peripheral blood. Researchers took RNA transcripts and amplified the TCR beta CDR3 regions from them. In the first-round RT-PCR of the TCR CDR3, the HTBI primer set was used. TCRdb fed the multiplex PCR reads into MiXCR, producing one record per CDR3 protein. The repertoire holds approximately 620,000 distinct CDR3 sequences, with more than 15% as singletons. V shed 8 bases and J shed 0 bases, with 12 bases lying between them. CDR3 size: 14 residues. Germline lookup yields CDR1 KGHSH and CDR2 LQKENI.

V gene TRBV18 combines with J gene TRBJ2-3; TRBD2 is a possible D gene (6 bases). Sequenced material: blood. This TCR was recovered from a woman aged 40 to 50 with Graves' ophthalmopathy. The CDR3 spells CASGGSGSTDTQYF. In DNA, the CDR3 is TGTGCCAGCGGGGGTAGCGGCAGCACAGATACGCAGTATTTT.